This TCR beta chain is from a study of memory CD4+ T cells and cytomegalovirus serostatus. V was trimmed by 4 bases and J by 4 bases, leaving 16 bases between them. CDR1 is MNHNY and CDR2 is SVGAGI in the germline V gene (reference sequence). The CDR3 covers 15 residues. A remark on this clone: The antigen is undetermined.

The sort gate was single viable CD3+CD4+CD8-CD45RO+ cells for memory CD4+ T cells. Positive selection with CD4 microbeads enriched total CD4+ T cells. Broader study findings: The CMV-associated TCR signature appears largely within the CD4+ memory repertoire.

Original data processing: Out-of-frame sequences were removed, leaving some 2 million distinct TCRbeta sequences. Some clones are missing from TCRdb's copy, which holds only in-frame ones; the method was immunoSEQ multiplex PCR. V, J and clone size were drawn from that table, and D and trimming were deduced from the DNA. Of tens of thousands of clones listed, over 75% were seen once; the top ten hold 0.75% to 0.9%. This clonotype originated in an adult in good health and CMV-seronegative. This chain connects TRBV6-6 to TRBJ2-5; weak D call: TRBD2 (7 bases). Specimen: memory CD4+ T cells from blood. The CDR3 nucleotides read TGTGCCAGCAGTTTAGGGGGGGCCCAGGGAGAGACCCAGTACTTC. This sequence encodes CASSLGGAQGETQYF.